A single sample is the source of the 21 T cell receptor beta chains below, sequenced in a study of T cells after posttransplantation cyclophosphamide. Busulfan-fludarabine conditioning, marrow transplant, and cyclophosphamide on days +3 and +4 were administered. Clones were sequenced by immunoSEQ multiplex PCR, and TCRdb holds only the in-frame ones, with some missing. The sample includes roughly 3,400 clones, none of them occurring once. Sequences were derived from PBMCs, sampled after allogeneic stem cell transplant with posttransplant cyclophosphamide. The source is a young adult male patient who received an allogeneic stem cell transplant from a related donor, was CMV-positive, and had acute GVHD only. The graft donor may account for some of the T cells.

Ten or more counts support this clone. One end of the junction is discordant with germline, which a read error may explain. This sequence joins TRBV7-3 and TRBJ1-1; D is unclear. Germline V lookup: CDR1 SGHTA, CDR2 FQGTGA. There are 13 residues in the CDR3. CDR3: CASSFSRNSEAFF. The CDR3 region has the DNA TGTGCCAGCAGCTTTTCCAGGAACTCTGAAGCTTTCTTT. The full variable domain, completed using reference TRBV7-3 and TRBJ1-1, is GAGVSQTPSNKVTEKGKYVELRCDPISGHTALYWYRQSLGQGPEFLIYFQGTGAADDSGLPNDRFFAVRPEGSVSTLKIQRTERGDSAVYLCASSFSRNSEAFFGQGTRLTVV.

This clone is medium-sized. The chain carries TRBV11-3 and TRBJ1-5; 11 bases fit TRBD1. After removal of 5 bases from V and 0 bases from J, the junction contained 6 bases not matched to a gene. CDR3 length: 17 amino acids. In germline, CDR1 is SGHNT, CDR2 YENEEA. The CDR3 DNA reads TGTGCCAGCAGCCCGCGGGACAGGGGGGATAGCAATCAGCCCCAGCATTTT. It encodes CASSPRDRGDSNQPQHF.

This clone was seen at least ten times. V is TRBV28 and J is TRBJ2-7, with 11 positions matching TRBD1. This CDR3 has 14 amino acids. CDR1 MDHEN and CDR2 SYDVKM come from the germline V gene. The junction had 4 bases not matched to a gene; V was cut back by 7 bases and J by 2 bases. Here the CDR3 DNA reads TGTGCCAGCATCAGGGGACAGGGGGCCTACGAGCAGTACTTC. Its translation is CASIRGQGAYEQYF.

In its sample, this clone was seen many times. The rearrangement links TRBV12-3 or TRBV12-4 to TRBJ2-2; D is possibly TRBD2 (7 bases). CDR3 length: 14 residues. With 9 bases removed from V and 3 bases from J, the gap between germline ends came to 14 bases. Here the CDR3 DNA reads TGTGCCAGTTTCCGGGGGGCGTACACCGGGGAGCTGTTTTTT. Translated: CASFRGAYTGELFF.

This clone has ten or more counts. This chain links TRBV5-1 with TRBJ1-1; 9 bases agree with TRBD1. Germline lookup yields CDR1 SGHRS and CDR2 YFSETQ. The CDR3 extends over 14 amino acids. J gave up 4 bases and V 2 bases, and 3 bases lay outside the gene matches. CDR3 nucleotides: TGCGCCAGCAGCTTCCGACAGGGGGTCACTGAAGCTTTCTTT. Translated: CASSFRQGVTEAFF.

This clone was recorded many times. The chain links TRBV27 to TRBJ1-5; TRBD1 matches at 7 bases. Per germline, CDR1 MNHEY and CDR2 SMNVEV (reference sequence). V was clipped by 4 bases and J by 9 bases; unmatched bases: 6. CDR3 length equals 13 residues. The CDR3 DNA sequence: TGTGCCAGCAGTTCAGACAGGGAAGGGCCCCAGCATTTT. Translated: CASSSDREGPQHF.

This clone appeared many times. The chain is built from TRBV2 and TRBJ2-1; possibly TRBD2 for D (6 bases). The CDR3 totals 16 residues. Trimming stripped 6 bases from V and 5 bases from J, with 20 bases between. Germline V lookup: CDR1 SNHLY, CDR2 FYNNEI. The DNA for the CDR3 is TGTGCCAGCAGACCTCCGGGACTCACCCTCCACAATGAGCAGTTCTTC. This encodes CASRPPGLTLHNEQFF.

By its share, this clone is medium-sized. J is TRBJ1-1 and V is TRBV6-9, with TRBD1 matching over 10 bases. Unmatched junction bases numbered 10, after V lost 8 bases and J lost 10 bases. The germline V gene encodes CDR1 MNHGY and CDR2 SVAAGI. CDR3 size: 13 residues. The CDR3 reads CASGKTGGGVAFF. The CDR3 nucleotides read TGTGCCAGCGGAAAGACAGGGGGCGGCGTAGCTTTCTTT.

This clone counts as medium-sized. The gene calls are TRBV7-2 and TRBJ1-5; D is ambiguous. The V and J ends lost 5 bases and 0 bases respectively, with 8 bases between them. The CDR3 extends over 14 amino acids. Germline CDR1 and CDR2: SGHTA and FQGNSA. The CDR3 DNA reads TGTGCCAGCAGCCCTCAGGCTAGCAATCAGCCCCAGCATTTT. The encoded protein is CASSPQASNQPQHF.

By share, this clone counts as medium-sized (0.01 to 0.1%). The rearrangement joins TRBV7-9 to TRBJ2-1, with TRBD2 identical over 7 bases. Germline CDR1 reads SEHNR; CDR2 reads FQNEAQ (reference sequence). This CDR3 comprises 14 residues. The V segment lost 5 bases and the J segment 0 bases; nucleotides outside the gene matches: 1. CDR3 protein: CASSPGGSYNEQFF. The DNA of the CDR3 is TGTGCCAGCAGCCCGGGGGGCTCCTACAATGAGCAGTTCTTC.

There are many counts of this clone. The chain couples TRBV6-1 to TRBJ2-1; TRBD1 matches 10 bases. The CDR3 totals 15 residues. CDR1 is MNHNS, CDR2 SASEGT, per germline. Trimming removed 6 bases from V and 8 bases from J; junction bases left unmatched: 10. CDR3 sequence: CASRIDRGPLDEQFF. The CDR3, as DNA: TGTGCCAGCAGAATAGACAGGGGGCCTTTAGATGAGCAGTTCTTC.

This clone was seen at least ten times. This sequence joins TRBV6-2 or TRBV6-3 and TRBJ2-1; 9 bases agree with TRBD2. In germline, CDR1 is MNHEY, CDR2 SVGEGT. V was pared by 8 bases and J by 4 bases, with 6 bases of the junction left unmatched. The CDR3 consists of 14 residues. Written as DNA, the CDR3 is TGTGCCAGCGCACTGGCGGGGGGGTACAATGAGCAGTTCTTC. It encodes CASALAGGYNEQFF.

This clone was seen many times. The chain employs TRBV4-3 and TRBJ1-4; D is perhaps TRBD1 (5 bases). Germline-derived CDR1 and CDR2 are LGHNA and YSLEER. V lost 1 base to trimming and J lost 0 bases, with 6 bases between them. This CDR3 comprises 15 residues. The DNA of the CDR3 is TGCGCCAGCAGCCAAGGGACATCAACTAATGAAAAACTGTTTTTT. Translating gives CASSQGTSTNEKLFF.

This clone was seen many times. Here the CDR3 DNA reads TGTGCCAGCAGTGACTCGAGAGGGACAGACTACACCTTC. Translation gives CASSDSRGTDYTF. This rearrangement joins TRBV6-4 to TRBJ1-2; 7 nucleotides align to TRBD1. Germline CDR1 MRHNA, CDR2 SNTAGT. This CDR3 comprises 13 residues. V was pared by 0 bases and J by 10 bases, with 5 bases of the junction left unmatched.

This clone was counted ten times or more. The J gene is TRBJ1-1, the V gene TRBV7-9; D unresolved. The CDR3 has 14 amino acids. Looked up from germline, CDR1 is SEHNR and CDR2 is FQNEAQ (reference sequence). Trimming left V 5 bases short and J 1 base short, with 11 bases between. As DNA, the CDR3 is TGTGCCAGCAGCGACCAGACGGGGAACACTGAAGCTTTCTTT. It specifies CASSDQTGNTEAFF.

This clone was recorded many times. This chain uses TRBV5-4 with TRBJ2-3; 11 bases align to TRBD2. This CDR3 spans 15 amino acids. Trimming at V came to 0 bases and at J to 3 bases, leaving 0 bases not matched to a gene. Germline V gene data show CDR1 as SGHNT and CDR2 as YYREEE (reference sequence). CDR3 nucleotide sequence: TGTGCCAGCAGCTTGGGACTAGCGGGGACAGATACGCAGTATTTT. It specifies CASSLGLAGTDTQYF.

Many counts were recorded for this clone. The chain recombines TRBV29-1 with TRBJ2-7, with unresolved D. CDR3 length equals 11 residues. V gave up 3 bases and J gave up 6 bases, with 9 bases separating them. Germline CDR1 reads SQVTM; CDR2 reads ANQGSEA. Here the CDR3 DNA reads TGCAGCGTTGACCAGGTGGGCGAGCAGTACTTC. As protein: CSVDQVGEQYF.

This clone was seen at least ten times. V and J are TRBV11-2 and TRBJ1-4; weak D call: TRBD1 (6 bases). V lost 0 bases and J lost 8, with 13 bases in between. CDR1 SGHAT and CDR2 FQNNGV come from the germline V gene. The CDR3 is made up of 15 amino acids. CDR3 nucleotide sequence: TGTGCCAGCAGCTTAGACCAGGGGCCAGGAGAAAAACTGTTTTTT. Its translation: CASSLDQGPGEKLFF.

This clone has ten or more counts. V gene TRBV11-2 combines with J gene TRBJ1-2, with 8 bases fitting TRBD1. Germline values: CDR1 SGHAT, CDR2 FQNNGV. V shed 1 base, J shed 4 bases, and the junction held 2 bases outside the gene matches. CDR3 size: 14 residues. CDR3 sequence (DNA): TGTGCCAGCAGCTTAGCGGACAGGGCCTATGGCTACACCTTC. Its protein is CASSLADRAYGYTF.

This clone was counted ten times or more. This rearrangement joins TRBV30 to TRBJ1-2; possibly TRBD1 for D (5 bases). The CDR3 totals 11 residues. V shed 2 bases and J shed 7 bases, with 8 bases lying between them. CDR1 is GTSNPN and CDR2 is SVGIG in the germline V gene (reference sequence). The CDR3 bases are TGTGCCTGGAGTCAGCAGGGTGGCTACACCTTC. It translates to CAWSQQGGYTF. The full variable domain, its missing parts supplied by reference TRBV30 and TRBJ1-2, is SQTIHQWPATLVQPVGSPLSLECTVEGTSNPNLYWYRQAAGRGLQLLFYSVGIGQISSEVPQNLSASRPQDRQFILSSKKLLLSDSGFYLCAWSQQGGYTFGSGTRLTVV.

This clone showed up many times. V gene TRBV28 combines with J gene TRBJ1-5; D gene ambiguous. V lost 6 bases, J lost 4 bases, and 7 bases lay in between. From germline, CDR1 is MDHEN and CDR2 SYDVKM. The CDR3 has 12 residues. The CDR3 DNA reads as TGTGCCAGCAGGGGCCCTAATCAGCCCCAGCATTTT. This sequence encodes CASRGPNQPQHF.